This T cell receptor beta chain is drawn from a study of T cell responses to AZD1222 COVID-19 vaccine. Germline CDR1 reads SGDLS; CDR2 reads YYNGEE. V was cut by 1 base and J by 2 bases, with 8 bases left in between. This CDR3 region has 14 residues. Profiling relied on immunoSEQ multiplex PCR, and the TCRdb table lists in-frame clones only, not all of them. The sample has 85,000 to 130,000 clones; over 90% are singletons. In its sample, this clone was seen once. The antigen remains undetermined. General study findings and limits: Spike-spanning, vaccine-associated CD4 TCRs were dominant at 160-218 and 743-854. The number of AZD1222 recipients seropositive at baseline was only six.

The genes are TRBV9 and TRBJ2-3, with D uncertain. This TCR came from an adult in good health. The specimen comprised peripheral blood, sampled on day 0 of AZD1222 vaccination. In nucleotides, the CDR3 is TGTGCCAGCAGCGTAAGGGCAGACACAGATACGCAGTATTTT. Its translation: CASSVRADTDTQYF.